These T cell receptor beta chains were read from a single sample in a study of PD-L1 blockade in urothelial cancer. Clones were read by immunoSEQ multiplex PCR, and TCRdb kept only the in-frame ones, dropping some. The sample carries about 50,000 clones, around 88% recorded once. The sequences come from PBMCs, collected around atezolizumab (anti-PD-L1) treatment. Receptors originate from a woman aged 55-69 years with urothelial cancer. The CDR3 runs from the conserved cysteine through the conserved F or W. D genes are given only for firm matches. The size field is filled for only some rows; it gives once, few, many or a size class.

cdr3_nt: TGTGCCATCAGAGGGACAGGGGGCGACTACACCTTC
cdr3_aa: CAIRGTGGDYTF
clone_size: few
v_call: TRBV10-3
d_call: TRBD1
j_call: TRBJ1-2
cdr3_length: 12

cdr3_nt: TGTGCCAGCAGCGGGGAGGGGGGGCCAGATACGCAGTATTTT
cdr3_aa: CASSGEGGPDTQYF
clone_size: -
v_call: TRBV9
d_call: -
j_call: TRBJ2-3
cdr3_length: 14

cdr3_nt: TGTGCCAGCAGCGTGACTAGCTGGTACACAGATACGCAGTATTTT
cdr3_aa: CASSVTSWYTDTQYF
clone_size: -
v_call: TRBV5-6
d_call: TRBD2
j_call: TRBJ2-3
cdr3_length: 15

cdr3_nt: TGTGCCAGCAGTGTTTGGGGGGAAGAGACCCAGTACTTC
cdr3_aa: CASSVWGEETQYF
clone_size: once
v_call: TRBV6-1
d_call: -
j_call: TRBJ2-5
cdr3_length: 13

cdr3_nt: TGTGCCAGTAGTGGACAGGGGAACACTGAAGCTTTCTTT
cdr3_aa: CASSGQGNTEAFF
clone_size: -
v_call: TRBV19
d_call: TRBD1
j_call: TRBJ1-1
cdr3_length: 13

cdr3_nt: TGTGCCAGCTCACCACCGGGACTAGCGGGGGGATCAGATACGCAGTATTTT
cdr3_aa: CASSPPGLAGGSDTQYF
clone_size: -
v_call: TRBV18
d_call: TRBD2
j_call: TRBJ2-3
cdr3_length: 17

cdr3_nt: TGTGCCAGCAGCCCCCAGGGGGCTGGAAACACCATATATTTT
cdr3_aa: CASSPQGAGNTIYF
clone_size: once
v_call: TRBV7-8
d_call: TRBD1
j_call: TRBJ1-3
cdr3_length: 14

cdr3_nt: TGTGCCAGCAGCTTGGCGACAGCAAACACTGAAGCTTTCTTT
cdr3_aa: CASSLATANTEAFF
clone_size: once
v_call: TRBV5-5
d_call: -
j_call: TRBJ1-1
cdr3_length: 14

cdr3_nt: TGTGCCAGCAGCCCCCCTCTAGCGGAACTGAAAAATGAGCAGTTCTTC
cdr3_aa: CASSPPLAELKNEQFF
clone_size: -
v_call: TRBV21-1
d_call: -
j_call: TRBJ2-1
cdr3_length: 16

cdr3_nt: TGTGCCAGCAGCTGGGGGACTATAGGGAATGAGCAGTTCTTC
cdr3_aa: CASSWGTIGNEQFF
clone_size: -
v_call: TRBV7-8
d_call: TRBD2
j_call: TRBJ2-1
cdr3_length: 14

cdr3_nt: TGCGCCAGCAGCCCGGGACTAGCGGGAGTCGGTGCCAAAAACATTCAGTACTTC
cdr3_aa: CASSPGLAGVGAKNIQYF
clone_size: -
v_call: TRBV5-1
d_call: TRBD2
j_call: TRBJ2-4
cdr3_length: 18

cdr3_nt: TGTGCCAGCAGCGTAGAGGGACTAGCGGGGGGAAACGAGCAGTTCTTC
cdr3_aa: CASSVEGLAGGNEQFF
clone_size: -
v_call: TRBV9
d_call: TRBD2
j_call: TRBJ2-1
cdr3_length: 16

cdr3_nt: TGTGCCAGCAGCCAAGATTTGCAGGGACTCTATGGCTACACCTTC
cdr3_aa: CASSQDLQGLYGYTF
clone_size: -
v_call: TRBV14
d_call: -
j_call: TRBJ1-2
cdr3_length: 15

cdr3_nt: TGTGCCAGCAGCCCAGTCGCGCGGGAGACCCAGTACTTC
cdr3_aa: CASSPVARETQYF
clone_size: -
v_call: TRBV7-2
d_call: -
j_call: TRBJ2-5
cdr3_length: 13

cdr3_nt: TGTGCCAGCAGCCAAGATCTCCGCGCGAGAATCTATGGCTACACCTTC
cdr3_aa: CASSQDLRARIYGYTF
clone_size: -
v_call: TRBV4-2
d_call: -
j_call: TRBJ1-2
cdr3_length: 16

cdr3_nt: TGTGCCAGCAGTACCGGGACAGGGGGCCTCTCATACTACGAGCAGTACTTC
cdr3_aa: CASSTGTGGLSYYEQYF
clone_size: -
v_call: TRBV28
d_call: TRBD1
j_call: TRBJ2-7
cdr3_length: 17

cdr3_nt: TGTGCCAGCAGTCAAACTTCAGGGCATCAGCCCCAGCATTTT
cdr3_aa: CASSQTSGHQPQHF
clone_size: -
v_call: TRBV28
d_call: -
j_call: TRBJ1-5
cdr3_length: 14

cdr3_nt: TGTGCCAGCTCCCGGGACACGCGTGAAAAACTGTTTTTT
cdr3_aa: CASSRDTREKLFF
clone_size: -
v_call: TRBV11-1
d_call: -
j_call: TRBJ1-4
cdr3_length: 13

cdr3_nt: TGCGCCAGCAGCCCCGGCGGGAGAGCCGGGGAGCTGTTTTTT
cdr3_aa: CASSPGGRAGELFF
clone_size: -
v_call: TRBV4-3
d_call: TRBD2
j_call: TRBJ2-2
cdr3_length: 14

cdr3_nt: TGCGCCAGCTCGGAACAGGCACTGATAGGCGAGCAGTACTTC
cdr3_aa: CASSEQALIGEQYF
clone_size: -
v_call: TRBV5-1
d_call: -
j_call: TRBJ2-7
cdr3_length: 14

cdr3_nt: TGTGCCAGCAGCCCGCCTCTAGTCTATGAGCAGTTCTTC
cdr3_aa: CASSPPLVYEQFF
clone_size: -
v_call: TRBV7-2
d_call: -
j_call: TRBJ2-1
cdr3_length: 13

cdr3_nt: TGTGCCAGTAGTATCGTTGCAGTCACAGATACGCAGTATTTT
cdr3_aa: CASSIVAVTDTQYF
clone_size: -
v_call: TRBV19
d_call: -
j_call: TRBJ2-3
cdr3_length: 14

cdr3_nt: TGCGCCAGCAGCTTCCGTAGTATAGTATACAATGAGCAGTTCTTC
cdr3_aa: CASSFRSIVYNEQFF
clone_size: -
v_call: TRBV5-1
d_call: -
j_call: TRBJ2-1
cdr3_length: 15

cdr3_nt: TGTGCCAGCAGCTTAGATTGGAGGTCTGGGAATGAAAAACTGTTTTTT
cdr3_aa: CASSLDWRSGNEKLFF
clone_size: -
v_call: TRBV7-9
d_call: -
j_call: TRBJ1-4
cdr3_length: 16

cdr3_nt: TGTGCCAGCTCACCAGTTCGGGACACGAATGAAAAACTGTTTTTT
cdr3_aa: CASSPVRDTNEKLFF
clone_size: -
v_call: TRBV18
d_call: -
j_call: TRBJ1-4
cdr3_length: 15

cdr3_nt: TGCGCCAGCAGCTTAGGGACAGGGGGCGCCTCCCACACTGAGCAGTTCTTC
cdr3_aa: CASSLGTGGASHTEQFF
clone_size: -
v_call: TRBV5-1
d_call: TRBD1
j_call: TRBJ2-1
cdr3_length: 17

cdr3_nt: TGTGCCAGTAGTATAAAGGTAACGGACAGAGCTAATCAGCCCCAGCATTTT
cdr3_aa: CASSIKVTDRANQPQHF
clone_size: -
v_call: TRBV19
d_call: -
j_call: TRBJ1-5
cdr3_length: 17

cdr3_nt: TGTGCCATCAGTGTCGTAGGACAGCTCAATGAGCAGTTCTTC
cdr3_aa: CAISVVGQLNEQFF
clone_size: -
v_call: TRBV10-3
d_call: -
j_call: TRBJ2-1
cdr3_length: 14

cdr3_nt: TGTGCCAGCTCACGCGGGACGGTTAGCGGGGGGTACTTATACGAGCAGTACTTC
cdr3_aa: CASSRGTVSGGYLYEQYF
clone_size: -
v_call: TRBV7-9
d_call: TRBD2
j_call: TRBJ2-7
cdr3_length: 18

cdr3_nt: TGTGCCAGCAGGTACACCTCAAGCTCCTACAATGAGCAGTTCTTC
cdr3_aa: CASRYTSSSYNEQFF
clone_size: -
v_call: TRBV7-2
d_call: -
j_call: TRBJ2-1
cdr3_length: 15

cdr3_nt: TGTGCCAGCTCACCTTCTCTTGGACACTCCTACGAGCAGTACTTC
cdr3_aa: CASSPSLGHSYEQYF
clone_size: -
v_call: TRBV18
d_call: -
j_call: TRBJ2-7
cdr3_length: 15

cdr3_nt: TGTGCCAGCAGCCAACGGGGGACGACCCAGTACTTC
cdr3_aa: CASSQRGTTQYF
clone_size: -
v_call: TRBV16
d_call: -
j_call: TRBJ2-5
cdr3_length: 12

cdr3_nt: TGTGCCAGCAGTCTTAAGACAGGGTACTCCTACGAGCAGTACTTC
cdr3_aa: CASSLKTGYSYEQYF
clone_size: -
v_call: TRBV28
d_call: TRBD1
j_call: TRBJ2-7
cdr3_length: 15

cdr3_nt: TGCGCCAGCAGCCCCGGGACAGGATTAAATGAAAAACTGTTTTTT
cdr3_aa: CASSPGTGLNEKLFF
clone_size: -
v_call: TRBV5-1
d_call: TRBD1
j_call: TRBJ1-4
cdr3_length: 15

cdr3_nt: TGTGCCATCAGCGACCCGACAGGGGAGTATGAAAAACTGTTTTTT
cdr3_aa: CAISDPTGEYEKLFF
clone_size: -
v_call: TRBV10-3
d_call: TRBD1
j_call: TRBJ1-4
cdr3_length: 15

cdr3_nt: TGTGCCAGCAGCTTAAGGGGGGGTGCCCCTGAAGCTTTCTTT
cdr3_aa: CASSLRGGAPEAFF
clone_size: once
v_call: TRBV7-3
d_call: -
j_call: TRBJ1-1
cdr3_length: 14

cdr3_nt: TGTGCCAGCAGCACCCGGGACAGTTTATCCTACGAGCAGTACTTC
cdr3_aa: CASSTRDSLSYEQYF
clone_size: -
v_call: TRBV7-8
d_call: TRBD1
j_call: TRBJ2-7
cdr3_length: 15

cdr3_nt: TGTGCCAGCAGCCCCACTTCTAGCACCGGGACCCAGTACTTC
cdr3_aa: CASSPTSSTGTQYF
clone_size: -
v_call: TRBV11-3
d_call: -
j_call: TRBJ2-5
cdr3_length: 14

cdr3_nt: TGTGCCAGCAGTTCCCTCACTAGCGGGAGGGCCAGGGATACGCAGTATTTT
cdr3_aa: CASSSLTSGRARDTQYF
clone_size: -
v_call: TRBV27
d_call: TRBD2
j_call: TRBJ2-3
cdr3_length: 17

cdr3_nt: TGTGCCAGCAGTGATGGACTAGCGGGATTCCAAGAGACCCAGTACTTC
cdr3_aa: CASSDGLAGFQETQYF
clone_size: -
v_call: TRBV6-1
d_call: TRBD2
j_call: TRBJ2-5
cdr3_length: 16

cdr3_nt: TGCAGCGTTGTCCCGGACAGGGGACCTGAAGCTTTCTTT
cdr3_aa: CSVVPDRGPEAFF
clone_size: -
v_call: TRBV29-1
d_call: TRBD1
j_call: TRBJ1-1
cdr3_length: 13

cdr3_nt: TGTGCCACCAGCAGATACGGGACAGGGGGCGGGACCGGGGAGCTGTTTTTT
cdr3_aa: CATSRYGTGGGTGELFF
clone_size: -
v_call: TRBV15
d_call: TRBD1
j_call: TRBJ2-2
cdr3_length: 17

cdr3_nt: TGTGCCAGCAGCGTCCTGACTAGCGGAGGGGTGGATACGCAGTATTTT
cdr3_aa: CASSVLTSGGVDTQYF
clone_size: -
v_call: TRBV9
d_call: TRBD2
j_call: TRBJ2-3
cdr3_length: 16

cdr3_nt: TGTGCCAGCAGCTTAGTAGCACCTCGAGGGCCCTCGGTATCACCCCTCCACTTT
cdr3_aa: CASSLVAPRGPSVSPLHF
clone_size: -
v_call: TRBV7-8
d_call: -
j_call: TRBJ1-6
cdr3_length: 18

cdr3_nt: TGCGCCAGCAGCCCTCTAGCGGGAGGGCAGCTTGAGCAGTTCTTC
cdr3_aa: CASSPLAGGQLEQFF
clone_size: -
v_call: TRBV4-3
d_call: TRBD2
j_call: TRBJ2-1
cdr3_length: 15

cdr3_nt: TGTGCCAGCAGTTTTTCTGAGGGGGCAACCTCTGGAAACACCATATATTTT
cdr3_aa: CASSFSEGATSGNTIYF
clone_size: -
v_call: TRBV28
d_call: TRBD1
j_call: TRBJ1-3
cdr3_length: 17

cdr3_nt: TGCGCCAGCAGCTTGGCGCAGGAGAACACCGGGGAGCTGTTTTTT
cdr3_aa: CASSLAQENTGELFF
clone_size: -
v_call: TRBV5-1
d_call: -
j_call: TRBJ2-2
cdr3_length: 15

cdr3_nt: TGCGCCAGCAGCCAAGGCCTCCGGACTAGCGGGGGGGCACCCCAGGTCCCAGAGACCCAGTACTTC
cdr3_aa: CASSQGLRTSGGAPQVPETQYF
clone_size: -
v_call: TRBV4-3
d_call: TRBD2
j_call: TRBJ2-5
cdr3_length: 22

cdr3_nt: TGTGCCAGCAGCTTGGCAGGGGCTGGCAATCAGCCCCAGCATTTT
cdr3_aa: CASSLAGAGNQPQHF
clone_size: many
v_call: TRBV5-4
d_call: -
j_call: TRBJ1-5
cdr3_length: 15

cdr3_nt: TGTGCCAGCAGTCAAGCCGGACAGGGGAGTGAGTTCTTC
cdr3_aa: CASSQAGQGSEFF
clone_size: -
v_call: TRBV6-6
d_call: TRBD1
j_call: TRBJ2-1
cdr3_length: 13

cdr3_nt: TGTGCCAGCAGTGGGGACAGGGGGCGCGGAGATACGCAGTATTTT
cdr3_aa: CASSGDRGRGDTQYF
clone_size: once
v_call: TRBV25-1
d_call: TRBD1
j_call: TRBJ2-3
cdr3_length: 15

cdr3_nt: TGTGCCAGCAGCTTAATGGCAGGGGACGGCAATGAGCAGTTCTTC
cdr3_aa: CASSLMAGDGNEQFF
clone_size: -
v_call: TRBV7-2
d_call: -
j_call: TRBJ2-1
cdr3_length: 15

cdr3_nt: TGTGCCAGCAGCCAAGTCATTCCGGGAGGAGGCACTGAAGCTTTCTTT
cdr3_aa: CASSQVIPGGGTEAFF
clone_size: once
v_call: TRBV14
d_call: -
j_call: TRBJ1-1
cdr3_length: 16

cdr3_nt: TGTGCCAGCAGTTACAGCGGGGGGGCGAGGACAGATACGCAGTATTTT
cdr3_aa: CASSYSGGARTDTQYF
clone_size: once
v_call: TRBV7-9
d_call: TRBD2
j_call: TRBJ2-3
cdr3_length: 16

cdr3_nt: TGTGCCAGCAGCGTAGCTGGAGCGGGGTTCACAGATACGCAGTATTTT
cdr3_aa: CASSVAGAGFTDTQYF
clone_size: -
v_call: TRBV9
d_call: TRBD2
j_call: TRBJ2-3
cdr3_length: 16